This is a list of T cell receptor beta chains from one sample in a study of OX40 agonist ivuxolimab in advanced cancers. Repertoires were generated with immunoSEQ multiplex PCR, while TCRdb's copy carries only in-frame clones and drops some. The sample yields approximately 90,000 clones, roughly 89% seen once. The material was CD4+ or CD8+ T cells sorted from blood, obtained in a trial of the OX40 agonist ivuxolimab. The receptors come from an adult with an advanced solid tumor such as melanoma, head and neck, liver or kidney cancer. Both conserved end residues are part of each CDR3. A D gene is named only where the DNA matches it firmly. Clone size is stated in some rows and not others, as once, few, many or a class when expanded.

V: TRBV7-9
size: .
D: TRBD2
J: TRBJ2-1
DNA: TGTGCCAGCAGCTTACCGAGCGGGAGGGTGGATGAGCAGTTCTTC
CDR3: CASSLPSGRVDEQFF

V: TRBV10-1
size: once
D: .
J: TRBJ2-3
DNA: TGCGCCAGCAGTGAAAGCGTCGGGGCAGGGGCGTTCACAGATACGCAGTATTTT
CDR3: CASSESVGAGAFTDTQYF

V: TRBV12-5
size: .
D: .
J: TRBJ2-3
DNA: TGTGCTAGCGGTGATCCGGCGGGACCCCCAGATACGCAGTATTTT
CDR3: CASGDPAGPPDTQYF

V: TRBV27
size: .
D: .
J: TRBJ1-5
DNA: TGTGCCAGCAGTTTATTTCAGGGAAGCAATCAGCCCCAGCATTTT
CDR3: CASSLFQGSNQPQHF

V: TRBV7-3
size: .
D: TRBD2
J: TRBJ2-1
DNA: TGTGCCAGCAGCTTTGCGGGAGGGGTCAATGAGCAGTTCTTC
CDR3: CASSFAGGVNEQFF

V: TRBV14
size: .
D: .
J: TRBJ2-3
DNA: TGTGCCAGCAGCCAAACTGGGAGCACAGATACGCAGTATTTT
CDR3: CASSQTGSTDTQYF

V: TRBV7-3
size: .
D: .
J: TRBJ2-2
DNA: TGTGCCAGCAGCCTAAGGCGCAAAACCGGGGAGCTGTTTTTT
CDR3: CASSLRRKTGELFF

V: TRBV10-3
size: .
D: .
J: TRBJ2-1
DNA: TGTGCCATCAGCATTGACGCGAGCTCCTACAATGAGCAGTTCTTC
CDR3: CAISIDASSYNEQFF

V: TRBV30
size: .
D: TRBD1
J: TRBJ2-7
DNA: TGTGCCTGGAGTATCGGGACAGGGTACGAGCAGTACTTC
CDR3: CAWSIGTGYEQYF

V: TRBV2
size: once
D: .
J: TRBJ1-4
DNA: TGTGCCAGCAACCCCCATTGGACTCGACCCGAGGAAAAACTGTTTTTT
CDR3: CASNPHWTRPEEKLFF

V: TRBV27
size: .
D: .
J: TRBJ1-1
DNA: TGTGCCAGCAGTCCAGCAGGGGTTATCGCTGAAGCTTTCTTT
CDR3: CASSPAGVIAEAFF

V: TRBV10-2
size: .
D: .
J: TRBJ1-1
DNA: TGCGCCAGCAGTGAAACGGCCGGGACTGAAGCTTTCTTT
CDR3: CASSETAGTEAFF

V: TRBV6-6
size: .
D: .
J: TRBJ2-7
DNA: TGTGCCAGCAGCACTCCCCCTGGGGGGTTCTCCTACGAGCAGTACTTC
CDR3: CASSTPPGGFSYEQYF

V: TRBV6-5
size: .
D: .
J: TRBJ2-5
DNA: TGTGCCAGCAGTTACCGGGACACTTCATACCAAGAGACCCAGTACTTC
CDR3: CASSYRDTSYQETQYF

V: TRBV18
size: once
D: .
J: TRBJ1-1
DNA: TGTGCCAGCTCACCAAACCAGGGGACTGAAGCTTTCTTT
CDR3: CASSPNQGTEAFF

V: TRBV5-4
size: .
D: TRBD1
J: TRBJ1-5
DNA: TGTGCCAGCAGCACGGACAGGGAACAGCCCCAGCATTTT
CDR3: CASSTDREQPQHF

V: TRBV27
size: .
D: .
J: TRBJ1-1
DNA: TGTGCCAGTAACTTTAGGTTTGAGAACACTGAAGCTTTCTTT
CDR3: CASNFRFENTEAFF

V: TRBV7-8
size: .
D: .
J: TRBJ2-5
DNA: TGTGCCAGCAGCTTAGTGGCCCAGGGGCAAGAGACCCAGTACTTC
CDR3: CASSLVAQGQETQYF

V: TRBV7-3
size: .
D: .
J: TRBJ2-3
DNA: TGTGCCAGCAGCCTCGGGGGATACAGCACAGATACGCAGTATTTT
CDR3: CASSLGGYSTDTQYF

V: TRBV4-1
size: .
D: .
J: TRBJ2-7
DNA: TGCGCCAGCAGCCAAGGGGGCCAGAGCTCCTACGAGCAGTACTTC
CDR3: CASSQGGQSSYEQYF

V: TRBV5-1
size: .
D: .
J: TRBJ2-7
DNA: TGCGCCAGCAGCGTTGACCCGGCCCTACCTAACGAGCAGTACTTC
CDR3: CASSVDPALPNEQYF

V: TRBV4-1
size: .
D: .
J: TRBJ2-5
DNA: TGCGCCAGCAGCCAAGCTCGGCCCCCTGGAGGCCGGCCCTTACAAGAGACCCAGTACTTC
CDR3: CASSQARPPGGRPLQETQYF

V: TRBV7-9
size: .
D: .
J: TRBJ1-1
DNA: TGTGCCAGCAGACCCACGCAAGCGGGTTCCACTGAAGCTTTCTTT
CDR3: CASRPTQAGSTEAFF

V: TRBV29-1
size: .
D: .
J: TRBJ2-5
DNA: TGCAGCGTTGAAATTAGGCCGAGGGCCCAGTACTTC
CDR3: CSVEIRPRAQYF

V: TRBV5-4
size: once
D: .
J: TRBJ2-7
DNA: TGTGCCAGCAGCTTGGGGATAGGGACTTCCTACGAGCAGTACTTC
CDR3: CASSLGIGTSYEQYF

V: TRBV11-2
size: .
D: .
J: TRBJ2-7
DNA: TGTGCCAGCAGCTTACAGGTGTTCTACGAGCAGTACTTC
CDR3: CASSLQVFYEQYF

V: TRBV6-4
size: .
D: .
J: TRBJ2-3
DNA: TGTGCCAGCAGTGAGGGGGCCACAGATACGCAGTATTTT
CDR3: CASSEGATDTQYF

V: TRBV5-6
size: .
D: TRBD1
J: TRBJ1-2
DNA: TGTGCCAGCAGCTCAGGACAGGGGGTTGGCTACACCTTC
CDR3: CASSSGQGVGYTF

V: TRBV21-1
size: .
D: .
J: TRBJ1-2
DNA: TGTGCCAGCAGCAAACGCTGGAAGGGGGCCTTTTATGGCTACACCTTC
CDR3: CASSKRWKGAFYGYTF